A single sample gave rise to the 5 T cell receptor beta chains below, sequenced in a study of cytomegalovirus exposure and HLA in healthy donors. PCR was performed using 60 Vbeta and 13 Jbeta primers. The repertoire was sequenced with immunoSEQ multiplex PCR; TCRdb's copy has only in-frame clones and lacks some. This sample yields fewer than 200,000 clones, of which about 80% are seen a single time; roughly an eighth belongs to the top ten. Sequenced sample: PBMCs. The receptors here all came from a woman in her 30s in good health and CMV-seropositive.

V gene TRBV15 combines with J gene TRBJ2-3, with a possible D match to TRBD2 (6 bases). The CDR3 extends over 18 amino acids. V lost 2 bases and J lost 3, with 21 bases in between. Germline values: CDR1 LNHNV, CDR2 YYDKDF (reference sequence). The CDR3 region has the DNA TGTGCCACCAGCAGACCCATCCCCCCGCGGGGTCCTACAGATACGCAGTATTTT. It translates to CATSRPIPPRGPTDTQYF.

In this sample, this clone turned up once. The chain links TRBV30 to TRBJ2-4, with D hard to call. CDR3 length equals 13 residues. V lost 2 bases and J 8 bases, leaving 13 bases between the germline ends. The germline V gene encodes CDR1 GTSNPN and CDR2 SVGIG (reference sequence). The CDR3: CAWSLSGTDIQYF. The CDR3 coding sequence is TGTGCCTGGAGTCTGTCGGGTACCGACATTCAGTACTTC.

This chain joins TRBV6-5 and TRBJ1-2; a possible D gene is TRBD1 (6 bases). CDR1 and CDR2 from the germline V gene are MNHEY and SVGAGI. V was cut by 7 bases and J by 3 bases, with 12 bases left in between. The CDR3 spans 13 residues. The CDR3 nucleotides are TGTGCCAGCACCCTGACAGGCGACTATGGCTACACCTTC. As protein: CASTLTGDYGYTF.

This sequence joins TRBV28 and TRBJ2-5; 8 bases agree with TRBD1. This CDR3 comprises 12 residues. The junction had 2 bases not matched to a gene; V was cut back by 6 bases and J by 5 bases. CDR1 is MDHEN, CDR2 SYDVKM, per germline. CDR3 region: CASSQGAETQYF. The CDR3 nucleotides read TGTGCCAGCAGCCAGGGGGCTGAGACCCAGTACTTC.

The genes are TRBV4-2 and TRBJ2-7, with TRBD2 identical over 7 bases. The trim removed 1 base at V and 0 bases at J, leaving 3 bases unmatched. Germline CDR1 LGHNA, CDR2 YNFKEQ. This CDR3 has 15 residues. The CDR3 loop is CASSQGLADSYEQYF. DNA for the CDR3: TGTGCCAGCAGCCAAGGGCTAGCGGACTCCTACGAGCAGTACTTC.